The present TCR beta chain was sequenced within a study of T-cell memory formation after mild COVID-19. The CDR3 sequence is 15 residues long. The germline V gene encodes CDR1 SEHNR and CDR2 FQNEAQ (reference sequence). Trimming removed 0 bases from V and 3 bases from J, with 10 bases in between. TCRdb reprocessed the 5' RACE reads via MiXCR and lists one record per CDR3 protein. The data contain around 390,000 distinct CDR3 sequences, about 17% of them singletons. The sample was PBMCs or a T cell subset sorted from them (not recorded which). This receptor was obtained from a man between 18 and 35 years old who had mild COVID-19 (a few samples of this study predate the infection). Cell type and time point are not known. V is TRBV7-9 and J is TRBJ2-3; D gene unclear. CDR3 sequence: CASSLAQIRTDTQYF. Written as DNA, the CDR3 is TGTGCCAGCAGCTTAGCCCAGATCAGGACAGATACGCAGTATTTT. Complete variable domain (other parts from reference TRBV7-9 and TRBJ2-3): DTGVSQNPRHKITKRGQNVTFRCDPISEHNRLYWYRQTLGQGPEFLTYFQNEAQLEKSRLLSDRFSAERPKGSFSTLEIQRTEQGDSAMYLCASSLAQIRTDTQYFGPGTRLTVL.